This T cell receptor beta chain was identified in a study of shared clonotypes between healthy human individuals. Findings of the study overall: Clonotype sharing across a handful of donors was observed for approximately 5% of naive CD4 clonotypes. Read depth was anticipated to influence clonotype sharing among donors.

This CDR3 contains 14 residues. The V gene end was trimmed by 6 bases and the J gene end by 7 bases; junction bases not matched to a gene: 4. CDR1 LGHNA and CDR2 YSLEER come from the germline V gene. In replicate PCRs of sorted subsets, around 0.2 ug DNA, about 30,000 T cell genomes, was used. Sequencing was performed with immunoSEQ multiplex PCR; in TCRdb, only in-frame clones are kept and a portion is missing. This sample has 1.6 million or so clones; roughly 96% occur once, and the top ten carry roughly 1.1%. About this clone itself: Its antigen is unknown.

The TCR was taken from a young man in good health. Sequencing was carried out using naive CD4+ T cells sorted from blood. Noted subset: CD45RA+ positively selected. The V gene is TRBV4-3, the J gene TRBJ2-1; 12 positions agree with TRBD2. CDR3 DNA: TGCGCCAGCAGTCAGACTAGCGGGAGTAATGAGCAGTTCTTC. Residues: CASSQTSGSNEQFF.